This TCR beta chain comes out of a study of blood T cell repertoires in COVID-19. Study context: Acute and convalescent COVID-19 specimens originated in the United States, Italy and Spain.

Clinical histories supplied by participants themselves formed the basis of cohort assignment. The CDR3 extends over 13 amino acids. The germline V gene encodes CDR1 SGHTA and CDR2 FQGTGA. The V gene lost 6 bases and the J gene lost 2 bases, with 11 bases spanning the gap. How the authors handled the data: Counts of nucleated cells, estimated from reference gene primer amplification, were obtained. This table comes from immunoSEQ multiplex PCR, and its TCRdb copy is limited to in-frame clones, with some not included. The D gene and trimming were derived from the DNA, and the V and J assignments and clone size from that table. The sample holds some 330,000 clones, about 92% seen once.

Material: PBMCs or T cells enriched from blood (not recorded which). J is TRBJ2-7 and V is TRBV7-3, with a weak D call TRBD2 (6 bases). The sequence was obtained from a woman in her twenties or thirties who had recovered from COVID-19. In DNA form, the CDR3 reads TGTGCCAGCAGTCGGGACTTAACCTACGAGCAGTACTTC. The encoded protein is CASSRDLTYEQYF.